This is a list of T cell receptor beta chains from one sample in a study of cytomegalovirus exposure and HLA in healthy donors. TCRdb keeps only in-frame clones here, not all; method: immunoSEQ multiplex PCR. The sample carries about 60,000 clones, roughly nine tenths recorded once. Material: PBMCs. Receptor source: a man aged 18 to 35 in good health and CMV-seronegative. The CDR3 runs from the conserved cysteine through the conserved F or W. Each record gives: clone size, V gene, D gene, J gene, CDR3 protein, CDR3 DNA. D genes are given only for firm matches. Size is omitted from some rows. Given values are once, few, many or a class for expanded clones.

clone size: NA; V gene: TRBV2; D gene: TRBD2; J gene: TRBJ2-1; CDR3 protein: CASSETGLAGGNYNEQFF; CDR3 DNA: TGTGCCAGCAGTGAAACGGGACTAGCGGGAGGGAACTACAATGAGCAGTTCTTC
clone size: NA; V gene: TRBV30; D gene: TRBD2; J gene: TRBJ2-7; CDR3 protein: CAWDVTSGLYEQYF; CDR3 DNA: TGTGCCTGGGATGTGACTAGCGGCCTCTACGAGCAGTACTTC
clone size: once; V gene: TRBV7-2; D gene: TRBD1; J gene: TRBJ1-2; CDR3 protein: CAGPPRQGIPYGYTF; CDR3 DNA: TGTGCCGGGCCTCCACGACAGGGGATTCCCTATGGCTACACCTTC
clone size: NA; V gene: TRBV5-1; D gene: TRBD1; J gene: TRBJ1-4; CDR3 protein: CASSQTTGTGELFF; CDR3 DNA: TGCGCCAGCAGCCAGACGACCGGGACAGGGGAACTGTTTTTT
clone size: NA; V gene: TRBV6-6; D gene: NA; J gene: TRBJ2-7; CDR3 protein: CASAVSYEQYF; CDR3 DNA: TGTGCCAGCGCAGTATCCTACGAGCAGTACTTC
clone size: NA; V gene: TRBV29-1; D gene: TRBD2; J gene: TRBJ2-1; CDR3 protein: CSVNLAGGTLYNEQFF; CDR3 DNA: TGCAGCGTTAATCTAGCGGGAGGTACTCTCTACAATGAGCAGTTCTTC
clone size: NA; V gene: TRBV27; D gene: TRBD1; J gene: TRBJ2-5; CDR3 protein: CASSSGQFQETQYF; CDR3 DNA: TGTGCCAGCAGTTCGGGACAGTTCCAAGAGACCCAGTACTTC
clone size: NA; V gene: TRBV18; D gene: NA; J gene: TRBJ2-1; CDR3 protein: CASSQLDGAYNEQFF; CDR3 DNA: TGTGCCAGCTCACAGTTGGACGGGGCCTACAATGAGCAGTTCTTC
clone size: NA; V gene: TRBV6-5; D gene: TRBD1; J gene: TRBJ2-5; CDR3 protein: CASSPQGAQETQYF; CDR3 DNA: TGTGCCAGCAGTCCCCAGGGGGCCCAAGAGACCCAGTACTTC
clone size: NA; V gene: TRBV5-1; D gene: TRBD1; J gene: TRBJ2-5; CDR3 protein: CASSITGGETQYF; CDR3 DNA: TGCGCCAGCAGTATTACAGGGGGGGAGACCCAGTACTTC
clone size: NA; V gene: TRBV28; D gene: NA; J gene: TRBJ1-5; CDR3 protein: CASSLSGGPGSQPQHF; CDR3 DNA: TGTGCCAGCAGTTTATCGGGGGGGCCAGGGAGTCAGCCCCAGCATTTT
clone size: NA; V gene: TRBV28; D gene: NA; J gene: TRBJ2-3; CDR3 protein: CASSSLSANTDTQYF; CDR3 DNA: TGTGCCAGCAGTTCTCTTAGCGCAAACACAGATACGCAGTATTTT
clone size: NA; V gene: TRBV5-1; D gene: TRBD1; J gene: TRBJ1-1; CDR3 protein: CASRYTGGVDTEAFF; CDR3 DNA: TGCGCCAGCAGATATACAGGGGGCGTGGACACTGAAGCTTTCTTT
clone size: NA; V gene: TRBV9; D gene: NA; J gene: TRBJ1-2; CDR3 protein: CASSVGGSVNYGYTF; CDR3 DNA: TGTGCCAGCAGCGTAGGAGGGAGTGTGAACTATGGCTACACCTTC
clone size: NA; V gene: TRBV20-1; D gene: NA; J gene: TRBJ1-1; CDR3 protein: CSASPMTEAFF; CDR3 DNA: TGCAGTGCTTCACCTATGACTGAAGCTTTCTTT
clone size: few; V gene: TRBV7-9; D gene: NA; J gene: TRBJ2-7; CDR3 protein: CASSSGFEQYF; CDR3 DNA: TGTGCCAGCAGCTCCGGGTTCGAGCAGTACTTC
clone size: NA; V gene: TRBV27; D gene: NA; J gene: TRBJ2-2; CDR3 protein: CASSLRGIGTGELFF; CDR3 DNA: TGTGCCAGCAGTTTACGCGGAATAGGAACCGGGGAGCTGTTTTTT
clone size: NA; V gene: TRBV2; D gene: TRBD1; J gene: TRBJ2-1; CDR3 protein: CASEPPLTEGRGPGDEQFF; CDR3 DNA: TGTGCCAGCGAGCCCCCGCTCACGGAAGGCAGGGGGCCAGGGGATGAGCAGTTCTTC
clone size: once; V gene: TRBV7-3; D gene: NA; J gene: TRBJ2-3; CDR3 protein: CASSLTGGDTQYF; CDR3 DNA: TGTGCCAGCAGCTTAACAGGAGGGGATACGCAGTATTTT
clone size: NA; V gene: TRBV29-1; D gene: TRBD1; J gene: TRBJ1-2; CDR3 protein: CSVGTGYGYTF; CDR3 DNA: TGCAGCGTTGGGACAGGTTATGGCTACACCTTC
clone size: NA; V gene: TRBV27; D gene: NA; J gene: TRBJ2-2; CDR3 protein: CASSFTGGPGELFF; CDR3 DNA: TGTGCCAGCAGTTTTACCGGCGGGCCAGGGGAGCTGTTTTTT
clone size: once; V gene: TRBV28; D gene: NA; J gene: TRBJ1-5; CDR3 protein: CASSQWAHLSNQPQHF; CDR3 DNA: TGTGCCAGCAGTCAATGGGCACACCTTAGCAATCAGCCCCAGCATTTT
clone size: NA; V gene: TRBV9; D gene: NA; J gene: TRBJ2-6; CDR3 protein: CASSAQGKGQASGANVLTF; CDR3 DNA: TGTGCCAGCAGCGCCCAAGGAAAAGGACAAGCTTCTGGGGCCAACGTCCTGACTTTC
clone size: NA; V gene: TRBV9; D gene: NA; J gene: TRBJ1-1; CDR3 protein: CASSVRLGRHNTEAFF; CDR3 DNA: TGTGCCAGCAGCGTAAGACTGGGGAGGCACAACACTGAAGCTTTCTTT
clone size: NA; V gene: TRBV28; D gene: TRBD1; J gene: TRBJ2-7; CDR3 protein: CASSVGQGYEQYF; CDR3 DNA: TGTGCCAGCAGTGTGGGACAGGGGTACGAGCAGTACTTC
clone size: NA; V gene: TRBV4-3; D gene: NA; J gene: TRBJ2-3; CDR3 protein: CASSQELIRGSSTDTQYF; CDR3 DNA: TGCGCCAGCAGCCAAGAGTTGATCAGAGGGTCTAGCACAGATACGCAGTATTTT
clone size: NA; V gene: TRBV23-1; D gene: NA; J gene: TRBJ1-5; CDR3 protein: CASSQRQPHFPQHF; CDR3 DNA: TGCGCCAGCAGTCAACGACAGCCCCATTTTCCCCAGCATTTT
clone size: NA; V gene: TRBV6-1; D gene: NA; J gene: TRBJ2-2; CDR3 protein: CASRENLWELFF; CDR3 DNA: TGTGCCAGTCGCGAAAACTTGTGGGAGCTGTTTTTT
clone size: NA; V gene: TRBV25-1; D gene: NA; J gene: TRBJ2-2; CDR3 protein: CASNDGQGYTGELFF; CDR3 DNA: TGTGCCAGCAATGACGGGCAGGGTTACACCGGGGAGCTGTTTTTT
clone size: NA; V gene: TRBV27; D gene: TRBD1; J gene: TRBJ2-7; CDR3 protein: CASSLDRGTYEQYF; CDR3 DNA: TGTGCCAGCAGCCTGGACAGGGGAACCTACGAGCAGTACTTC
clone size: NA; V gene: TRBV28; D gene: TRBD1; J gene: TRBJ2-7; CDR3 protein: CASSDGQGRSYEQYF; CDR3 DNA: TGTGCCAGCAGTGATGGACAGGGGCGCTCCTACGAGCAGTACTTC
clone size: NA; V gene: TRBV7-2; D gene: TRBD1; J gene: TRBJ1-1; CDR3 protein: CASSFGTVNTEAFF; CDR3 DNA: TGTGCCAGCAGCTTTGGGACAGTGAACACTGAAGCTTTCTTT
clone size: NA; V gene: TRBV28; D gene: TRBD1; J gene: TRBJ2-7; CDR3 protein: CASSPQGQGLYEQYF; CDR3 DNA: TGTGCCAGCAGCCCCCAGGGACAGGGTCTTTACGAGCAGTACTTC
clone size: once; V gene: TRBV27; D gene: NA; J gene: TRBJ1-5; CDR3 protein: CASKTGEGNNQPQHF; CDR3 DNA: TGTGCCAGCAAAACGGGTGAAGGAAACAATCAGCCCCAGCATTTT
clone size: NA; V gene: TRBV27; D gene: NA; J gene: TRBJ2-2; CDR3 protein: CASRDSEHLNTGELFF; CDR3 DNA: TGTGCCAGCAGAGACTCCGAACACCTGAACACCGGGGAGCTGTTTTTT
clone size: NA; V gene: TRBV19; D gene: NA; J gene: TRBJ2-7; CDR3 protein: CASSMEGPSEQYF; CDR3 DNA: TGTGCCAGTAGTATGGAGGGGCCCAGCGAGCAGTACTTC
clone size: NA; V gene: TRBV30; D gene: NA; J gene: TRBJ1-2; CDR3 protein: CAWSGRNSYTF; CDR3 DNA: TGTGCCTGGAGTGGGAGGAATAGCTACACCTTC
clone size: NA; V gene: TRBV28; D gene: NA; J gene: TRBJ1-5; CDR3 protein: CASSRQTGFENQPQHF; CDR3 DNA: TGTGCCAGCAGTCGGCAAACAGGGTTTGAGAATCAGCCCCAGCATTTT
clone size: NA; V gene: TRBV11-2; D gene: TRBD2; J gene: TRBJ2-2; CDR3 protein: CASSFSSGVNTGELFF; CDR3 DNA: TGTGCCAGCAGCTTCTCTAGCGGGGTGAACACCGGGGAGCTGTTTTTT
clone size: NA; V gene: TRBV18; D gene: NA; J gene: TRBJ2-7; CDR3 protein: CASSLTQGNNYEQYF; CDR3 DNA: TGTGCCAGCTCACTGACACAGGGTAACAACTACGAGCAGTACTTC
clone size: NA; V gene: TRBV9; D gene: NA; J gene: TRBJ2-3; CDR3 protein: CASSANTDTQYF; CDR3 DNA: TGTGCCAGCAGCGCTAACACAGATACGCAGTATTTT
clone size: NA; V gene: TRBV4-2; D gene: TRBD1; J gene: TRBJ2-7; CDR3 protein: CASSQDGTGNSYEQYF; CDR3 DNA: TGTGCCAGCAGCCAAGACGGGACAGGGAATTCCTACGAGCAGTACTTC
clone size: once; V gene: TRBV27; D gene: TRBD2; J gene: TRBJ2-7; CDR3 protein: CASSYLAGASYEQYF; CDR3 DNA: TGTGCCAGCAGTTACCTAGCGGGAGCCTCCTACGAGCAGTACTTC
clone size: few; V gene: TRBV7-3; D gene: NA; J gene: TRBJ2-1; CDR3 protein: CASSSGQYNEQFF; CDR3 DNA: TGTGCCAGCAGCTCAGGACAGTACAATGAGCAGTTCTTC
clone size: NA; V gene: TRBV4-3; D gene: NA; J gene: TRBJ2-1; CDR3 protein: CASSAPSDEQFF; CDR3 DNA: TGCGCCAGCAGCGCCCCGAGCGATGAGCAGTTCTTC
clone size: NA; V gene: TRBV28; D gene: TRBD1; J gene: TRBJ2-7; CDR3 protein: CASSSRRTGGSMYEQYF; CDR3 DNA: TGTGCCAGCAGTTCCCGCCGGACAGGGGGCTCTATGTACGAGCAGTACTTC
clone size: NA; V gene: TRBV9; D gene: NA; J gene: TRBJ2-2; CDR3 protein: CASSVVSRGGAGELFF; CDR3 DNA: TGTGCCAGCAGCGTAGTTTCCAGGGGCGGAGCCGGGGAGCTGTTTTTT
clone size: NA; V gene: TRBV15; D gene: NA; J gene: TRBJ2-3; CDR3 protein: CATSRGPVGGGPDTQYF; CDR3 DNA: TGTGCCACCAGCAGAGGCCCGGTTGGGGGAGGACCAGATACGCAGTATTTT
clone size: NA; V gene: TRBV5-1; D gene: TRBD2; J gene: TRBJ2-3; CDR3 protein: CASSPSGSTDTQYF; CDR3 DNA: TGCGCCAGCAGCCCTAGCGGGTCCACAGATACGCAGTATTTT
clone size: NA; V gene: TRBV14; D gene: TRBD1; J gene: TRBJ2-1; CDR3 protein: CASSQDLGQGFNNEQFF; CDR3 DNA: TGTGCCAGCAGCCAAGATCTAGGACAGGGTTTCAACAATGAGCAGTTCTTC
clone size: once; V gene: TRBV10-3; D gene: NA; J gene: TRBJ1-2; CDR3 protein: CAISATVNYGYTF; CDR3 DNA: TGTGCCATCAGTGCCACGGTTAACTATGGCTACACCTTC
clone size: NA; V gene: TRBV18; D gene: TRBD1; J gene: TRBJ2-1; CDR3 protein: CASSRTGNEQFF; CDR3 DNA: TGTGCCAGCTCACGGACAGGGAATGAGCAGTTCTTC
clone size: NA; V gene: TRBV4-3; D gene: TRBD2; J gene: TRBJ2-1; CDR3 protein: CASSHALAGVNNEQFF; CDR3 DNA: TGCGCCAGCAGCCACGCCCTAGCGGGAGTGAACAATGAGCAGTTCTTC
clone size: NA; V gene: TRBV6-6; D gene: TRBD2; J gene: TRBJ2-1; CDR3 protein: CASSKGTSGDNEQFF; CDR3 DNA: TGTGCCAGCAGTAAGGGGACTAGCGGGGACAATGAGCAGTTCTTC